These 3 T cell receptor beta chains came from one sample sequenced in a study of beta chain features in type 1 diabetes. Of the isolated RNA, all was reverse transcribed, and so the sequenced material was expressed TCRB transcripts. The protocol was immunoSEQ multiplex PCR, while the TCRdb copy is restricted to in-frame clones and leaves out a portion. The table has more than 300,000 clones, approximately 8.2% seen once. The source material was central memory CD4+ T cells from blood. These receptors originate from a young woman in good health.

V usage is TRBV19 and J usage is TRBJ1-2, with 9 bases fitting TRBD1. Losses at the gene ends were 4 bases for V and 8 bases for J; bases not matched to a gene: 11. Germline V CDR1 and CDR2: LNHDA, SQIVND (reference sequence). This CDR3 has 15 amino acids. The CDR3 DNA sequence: TGTGCCAGTAGTACTTCGGAGACAGGGGGACAAGGCTACACCTTC. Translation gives CASSTSETGGQGYTF.

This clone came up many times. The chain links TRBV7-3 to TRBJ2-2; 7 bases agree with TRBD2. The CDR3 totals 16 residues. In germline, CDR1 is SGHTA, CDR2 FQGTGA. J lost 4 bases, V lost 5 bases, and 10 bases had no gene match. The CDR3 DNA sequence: TGTGCCAGCAGCCCCGTTGGAGCGGGACCCACCGGGGAGCTGTTTTTT. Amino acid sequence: CASSPVGAGPTGELFF.

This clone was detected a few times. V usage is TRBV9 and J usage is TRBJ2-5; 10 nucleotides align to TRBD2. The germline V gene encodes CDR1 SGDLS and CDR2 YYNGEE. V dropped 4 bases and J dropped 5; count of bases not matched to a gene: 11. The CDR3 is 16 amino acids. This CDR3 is CASSLKAGGSAETQYF. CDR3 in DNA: TGTGCCAGCAGCCTAAAAGCGGGAGGGAGTGCGGAGACCCAGTACTTC.